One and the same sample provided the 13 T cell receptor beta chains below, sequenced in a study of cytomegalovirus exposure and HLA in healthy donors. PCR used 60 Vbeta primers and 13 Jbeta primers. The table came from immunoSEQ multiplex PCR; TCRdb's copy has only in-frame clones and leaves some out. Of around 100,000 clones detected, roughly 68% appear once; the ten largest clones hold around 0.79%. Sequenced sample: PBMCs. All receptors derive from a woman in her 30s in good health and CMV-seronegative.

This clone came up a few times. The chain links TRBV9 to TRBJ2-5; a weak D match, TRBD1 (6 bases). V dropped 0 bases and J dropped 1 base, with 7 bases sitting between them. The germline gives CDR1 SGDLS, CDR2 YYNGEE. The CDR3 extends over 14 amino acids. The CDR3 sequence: CASSVVGAQETQYF. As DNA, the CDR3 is TGTGCCAGCAGCGTAGTGGGGGCCCAAGAGACCCAGTACTTC.

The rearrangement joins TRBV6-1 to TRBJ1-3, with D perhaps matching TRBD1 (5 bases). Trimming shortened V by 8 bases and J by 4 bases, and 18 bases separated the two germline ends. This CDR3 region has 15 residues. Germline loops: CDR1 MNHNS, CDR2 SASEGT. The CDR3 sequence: CASYPWGEGGNTIYF. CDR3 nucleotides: TGTGCCAGCTATCCTTGGGGGGAAGGCGGAAACACCATATATTTT.

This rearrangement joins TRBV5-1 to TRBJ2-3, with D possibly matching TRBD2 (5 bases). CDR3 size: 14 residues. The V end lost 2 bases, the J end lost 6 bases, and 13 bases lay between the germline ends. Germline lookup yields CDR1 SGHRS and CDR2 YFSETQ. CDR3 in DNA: TGCGCCAGCAGCTTAGCGAGGGTTTCCGATACGCAGTATTTT. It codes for CASSLARVSDTQYF.

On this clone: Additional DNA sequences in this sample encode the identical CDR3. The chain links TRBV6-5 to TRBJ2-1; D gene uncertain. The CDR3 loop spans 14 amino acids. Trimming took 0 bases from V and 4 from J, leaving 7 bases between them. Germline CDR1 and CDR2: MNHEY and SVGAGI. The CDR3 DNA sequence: TGTGCCAGCAGTTACTCGACTGGGTACAATGAGCAGTTCTTC. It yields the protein CASSYSTGYNEQFF.

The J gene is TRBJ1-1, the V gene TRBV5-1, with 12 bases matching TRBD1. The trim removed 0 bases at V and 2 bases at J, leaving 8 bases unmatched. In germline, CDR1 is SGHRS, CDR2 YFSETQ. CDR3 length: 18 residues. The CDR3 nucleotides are TGCGCCAGCAGCTTGGCCGGGACAGGGGGCGCAGTAAACACTGAAGCTTTCTTT. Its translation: CASSLAGTGGAVNTEAFF.

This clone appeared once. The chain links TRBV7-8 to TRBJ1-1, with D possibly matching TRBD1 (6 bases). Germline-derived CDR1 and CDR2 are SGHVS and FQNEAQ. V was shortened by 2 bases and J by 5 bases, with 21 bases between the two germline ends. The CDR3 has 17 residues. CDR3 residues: CASSLRGFRGRVTEAFF. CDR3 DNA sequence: TGTGCCAGCAGCTTAAGGGGCTTCAGGGGTCGAGTGACTGAAGCTTTCTTT. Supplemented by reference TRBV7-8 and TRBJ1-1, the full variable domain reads GAGVSQSPRYKVAKRGQDVALRCDPISGHVSLFWYQQALGQGPEFLTYFQNEAQLDKSGLPSDRFFAERPEGSVSTLKIQRTQQEDSAVYLCASSLRGFRGRVTEAFFGQGTRLTVV.

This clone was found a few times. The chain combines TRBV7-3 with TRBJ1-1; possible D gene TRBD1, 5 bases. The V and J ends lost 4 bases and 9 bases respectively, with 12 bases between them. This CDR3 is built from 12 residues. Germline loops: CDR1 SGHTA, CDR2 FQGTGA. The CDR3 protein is CASSSLTDKAFF. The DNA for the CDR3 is TGTGCCAGCAGCTCCCTGACAGACAAAGCTTTCTTT.

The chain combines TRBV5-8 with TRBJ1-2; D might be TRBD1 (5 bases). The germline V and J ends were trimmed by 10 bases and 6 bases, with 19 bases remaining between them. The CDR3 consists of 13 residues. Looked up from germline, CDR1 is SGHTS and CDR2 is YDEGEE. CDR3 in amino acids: CAFTWQGQHGYTF. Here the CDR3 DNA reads TGTGCCTTCACGTGGCAGGGTCAGCATGGCTACACCTTC.

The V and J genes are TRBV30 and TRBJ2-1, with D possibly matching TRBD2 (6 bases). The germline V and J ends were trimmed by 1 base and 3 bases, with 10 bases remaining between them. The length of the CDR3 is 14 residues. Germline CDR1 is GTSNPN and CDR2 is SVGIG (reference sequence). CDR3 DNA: TGTGCCTGGAGTGCCCGACTAGACTACAATGAGCAGTTCTTC. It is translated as CAWSARLDYNEQFF.

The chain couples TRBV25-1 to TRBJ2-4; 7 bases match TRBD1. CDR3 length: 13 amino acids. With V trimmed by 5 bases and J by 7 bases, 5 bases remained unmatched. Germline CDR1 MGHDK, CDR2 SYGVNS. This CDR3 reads CASSLGTVNIQYF. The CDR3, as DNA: TGTGCCAGCAGTCTGGGGACAGTTAACATTCAGTACTTC.

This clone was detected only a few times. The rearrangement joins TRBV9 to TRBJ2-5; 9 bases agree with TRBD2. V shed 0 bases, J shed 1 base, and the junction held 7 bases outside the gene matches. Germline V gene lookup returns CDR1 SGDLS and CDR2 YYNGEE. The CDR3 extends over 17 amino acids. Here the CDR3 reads CASSVGQRGDLQETQYF. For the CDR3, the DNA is TGTGCCAGCAGCGTAGGGCAGCGGGGGGACCTCCAAGAGACCCAGTACTTC.

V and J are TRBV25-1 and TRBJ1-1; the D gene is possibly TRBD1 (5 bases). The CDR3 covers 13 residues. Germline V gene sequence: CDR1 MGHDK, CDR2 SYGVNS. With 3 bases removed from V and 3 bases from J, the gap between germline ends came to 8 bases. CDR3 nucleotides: TGTGCCAGCAGTGACAGGGAGGACACTGAAGCTTTCTTT. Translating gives CASSDREDTEAFF.

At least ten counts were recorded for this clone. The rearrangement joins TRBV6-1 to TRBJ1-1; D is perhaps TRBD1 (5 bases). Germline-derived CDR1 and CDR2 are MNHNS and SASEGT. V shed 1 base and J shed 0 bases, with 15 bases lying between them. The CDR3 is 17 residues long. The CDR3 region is CASSEGQTSNMNTEAFF. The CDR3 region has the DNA TGTGCCAGCAGTGAAGGACAGACTTCAAACATGAACACTGAAGCTTTCTTT.